This is a list of T cell receptor beta chains from one sample in a study of blood T cell repertoires in COVID-19. Sequenced by immunoSEQ multiplex PCR; TCRdb stores in-frame clones only, minus some. The sample holds under 130,000 clones; 85% are singletons and the top ten take 2.1%. Sequencing was done on a sample of peripheral blood. These TCRs come from a human donor in a cohort sampled during active COVID-19. Each CDR3 is given with its conserved first and last residue. The order of the fields is D gene, J gene, V gene, clone size, CDR3 DNA, CDR3 protein. A D gene is named only where the DNA matches it firmly. Clone size is stated in some rows and not others, as once, few, many or a class when expanded.

. | TRBJ2-1 | TRBV5-4 | . | TGTGCCAGCAGCTTAATTAGCGAGAATGAGCAGTTCTTC | CASSLISENEQFF
TRBD1 | TRBJ1-1 | TRBV7-2 | . | TGTGCCAGCAGCTTAGTTATCGGGCGGGACAGGGAAGCTTTCTTT | CASSLVIGRDREAFF
. | TRBJ1-2 | TRBV30 | . | TGTGCCTGGAGTGTAGGACAGATCTATGGCTACACCTTC | CAWSVGQIYGYTF
TRBD2 | TRBJ2-1 | TRBV5-1 | once | TGCGCCAGCAGCCAGGGACTAGCGGGAGGCAATGAGCAGTTCTTC | CASSQGLAGGNEQFF
. | TRBJ2-5 | TRBV5-4 | . | TGTGCCAGCAAGGGACTCGGGGAGACCCAGTACTTC | CASKGLGETQYF
. | TRBJ1-6 | TRBV12-5 | . | TGTGCTAGTGGTTTCGGAGCCCCCGGCTATAATTCACCCCTCCACTTT | CASGFGAPGYNSPLHF
. | TRBJ2-3 | TRBV5-1 | . | TGCGCCAGCAGCTTGAGTCGGGAGACAGATACGCAGTATTTT | CASSLSRETDTQYF
TRBD2 | TRBJ2-1 | TRBV5-5 | . | TGTGCCAGCAGCATACTAGGGAACGGGGGGAATGAGCAGTTCTTC | CASSILGNGGNEQFF
. | TRBJ1-1 | TRBV7-2 | few | TGTGCCAGCAGCTTAGGGGCCGGGAACACTGAAGCTTTCTTT | CASSLGAGNTEAFF
. | TRBJ2-7 | TRBV10-3 | . | TGTGCCATCAGTGAGTCGACATTTAAGCAGTACTTC | CAISESTFKQYF
. | TRBJ2-1 | TRBV18 | many | TGTGCCAGCTCACCATCAGGGGACAATGAGCAGTTCTTC | CASSPSGDNEQFF
TRBD1 | TRBJ1-1 | TRBV28 | . | TGTGCCAGCAGGTTGACCCAGGGGGCGCTCATAGCTTTCTTT | CASRLTQGALIAFF
. | TRBJ1-1 | TRBV9 | . | TGTGCCAGCAGCGTAGGGGGAGGGAGTTTGTACACTGAAGCTTTCTTT | CASSVGGGSLYTEAFF
. | TRBJ1-4 | TRBV28 | . | TGTGCCACCGAGGCGTCCGATGAAAAACTGTTTTTT | CATEASDEKLFF
. | TRBJ1-3 | TRBV6-1 | . | TGTGCCAGCAGTGAACTGGGCAACGGAAACACCATATATTTT | CASSELGNGNTIYF
TRBD1 | TRBJ2-7 | TRBV27 | . | TGTGCCAGCAGAGTATTCCCCGGGACAGGCTCTTACGAGCAGTACTTC | CASRVFPGTGSYEQYF